These 15 T cell receptor beta chains originate from one sample sequenced in a study of blood T cell repertoires in COVID-19. TCRdb's copy holds only in-frame clones and misses some; the assay was immunoSEQ multiplex PCR. This table holds a few hundred thousand clones, about 87% found once. Sequencing was done on a sample of PBMCs or T cells enriched from blood (not recorded which). The receptors derive from a woman aged 35 to 49 with acute COVID-19.

This chain links TRBV19 with TRBJ2-1, with 8 bases matching TRBD2. The germline CDR1 and CDR2 sequences are LNHDA and SQIVND (reference sequence). This CDR3 comprises 16 residues. V gave up 1 base and J gave up 6 bases; unmatched junction bases: 8. The CDR3 DNA is TGTGCCAGTAGTATAGCGGGAGGGACCTTCGGCAATGAGCAGTTCTTC. Protein product: CASSIAGGTFGNEQFF.

The rearrangement joins TRBV2 to TRBJ1-1; D possibly corresponds to TRBD1 (6 bases). The CDR3 length is 12 residues. Germline assignment: CDR1 SNHLY and CDR2 FYNNEI. The V end lost 8 bases, the J end lost 3 bases, and 10 bases lay between the germline ends. This CDR3 is CASVTGDTEAFF. CDR3 DNA sequence: TGTGCCAGCGTGACAGGAGACACTGAAGCTTTCTTT. The whole variable domain, remainder taken from reference TRBV2 and TRBJ1-1, is EPEVTQTPSHQVTQMGQEVILRCVPISNHLYFYWYRQILGQKVEFLVSFYNNEISEKSEIFDDQFSVERPDGSNFTLKIRSTKLEDSAMYFCASVTGDTEAFFGQGTRLTVV.

The chain links TRBV9 to TRBJ1-2; TRBD1 aligns across 8 bases. There are 21 residues in the CDR3. Germline CDR1 reads SGDLS; CDR2 reads YYNGEE. V lost 3 bases to trimming and J lost 4 bases; unmatched junction nucleotides: 26. The CDR3 nucleotides are TGTGCCAGCAGCGCCCTTCAATCCAGCGGTAAATGGACAGGGTCGCGCTATGGCTACACCTTC. It codes for CASSALQSSGKWTGSRYGYTF.

This clone was detected a few times. The gene calls are TRBV2 and TRBJ1-5, with D unclear. In germline, CDR1 is SNHLY, CDR2 FYNNEI. The CDR3 has 15 residues. V gave up 11 bases and J gave up 0 bases, with 17 bases separating them. CDR3 protein: CASRADFYSNQPQHF. The CDR3 DNA is TGTGCCTCGAGGGCGGACTTTTATAGCAATCAGCCCCAGCATTTT. Based on the CDR3 plus reference TRBV2 and TRBJ1-5, the full variable domain is EPEVTQTPSHQVTQMGQEVILRCVPISNHLYFYWYRQILGQKVEFLVSFYNNEISEKSEIFDDQFSVERPDGSNFTLKIRSTKLEDSAMYFCASRADFYSNQPQHFGDGTRLSIL.

The chain recombines TRBV19 with TRBJ2-1; TRBD2 aligns across 11 bases. CDR3 length: 15 amino acids. Germline V gene sequence: CDR1 LNHDA, CDR2 SQIVND (reference sequence). V shed 7 bases, J shed 4 bases, and the junction held 6 bases outside the gene matches. This chain's CDR3 is CASTPASGRYNEQFF. For the CDR3, the DNA is TGTGCCAGTACCCCGGCTAGCGGGAGGTACAATGAGCAGTTCTTC.

The chain couples TRBV12-3 or TRBV12-4 to TRBJ1-4; D is ambiguous. The CDR3 sequence is 11 residues long. V lost 1 base and J 13 bases, leaving 7 bases between the germline ends. The CDR3 DNA reads as TGTGCCAGCAGTTTAGAACAGTTACTGTTTTTT. Its translation is CASSLEQLLFF.

V is TRBV27 and J is TRBJ1-1, with D possibly being TRBD1 (6 bases). Trimming cost V 2 bases and J 2 bases, with 9 bases left between them. Germline lookup yields CDR1 MNHEY and CDR2 SMNVEV (reference sequence). This CDR3 is 14 amino acids long. The CDR3: CASSLGQINTEAFF. CDR3 bases: TGTGCCAGCAGTTTAGGACAGATAAACACTGAAGCTTTCTTT.

The CDR3 nucleotides are TGTGCCAGTAGTACAACCGGGACAGTAACCAGCTATGGCTACACCTTC. Encoded protein: CASSTTGTVTSYGYTF. This chain connects TRBV19 to TRBJ1-2; 7 nucleotides match TRBD1. Germline CDR1 and CDR2: LNHDA and SQIVND (reference sequence). Trimming cost V 4 bases and J 4 bases; bases outside gene matches: 12. The CDR3 contains 16 residues.

This clone was counted only a few times. The chain couples TRBV4-2 to TRBJ1-1; 7 nucleotides line up with TRBD1. The trim removed 0 bases at V and 0 bases at J, leaving 7 bases unmatched. CDR1 is LGHNA and CDR2 is YNFKEQ in the germline V gene. This CDR3 has 17 residues. The CDR3 region is CASSQEGTVPMNTEAFF. CDR3 DNA: TGTGCCAGCAGCCAAGAGGGGACAGTACCCATGAACACTGAAGCTTTCTTT.

The chain couples TRBV29-1 to TRBJ2-5; TRBD1 is a possible D gene (6 bases). Germline V gene lookup returns CDR1 SQVTM and CDR2 ANQGSEA. This CDR3 is 12 amino acids long. With 7 bases removed from V and 0 bases from J, the gap between germline ends came to 9 bases. The CDR3 is CSGTVYQETQYF. CDR3 nucleotide sequence: TGCAGCGGGACAGTGTACCAAGAGACCCAGTACTTC.

The J gene is TRBJ2-2, the V gene TRBV9; 8 positions match TRBD1. With 4 bases clipped from V and 4 bases from J, the junction kept 6 bases outside the gene matches. This CDR3 has 15 residues. Germline values: CDR1 SGDLS, CDR2 YYNGEE. The CDR3 loop reads CASSSGQGSTGELFF. DNA of the CDR3: TGTGCCAGCAGCTCCGGACAGGGTTCCACCGGGGAGCTGTTTTTT.

This clone appeared a few times. The CDR3 is CASSVAGGATDTQYF. The DNA for the CDR3 is TGTGCCAGCTCAGTAGCGGGAGGGGCCACAGATACGCAGTATTTT. The gene calls are TRBV18 and TRBJ2-3; 11 bases are shared with TRBD2. The germline gives CDR1 KGHSH, CDR2 LQKENI. V was pared by 5 bases and J by 2 bases, with 3 bases of the junction left unmatched. CDR3 size: 15 residues.

A few counts support this clone. The genes are TRBV28 and TRBJ2-7, with 7 nucleotides matching TRBD1. Germline CDR1 reads MDHEN; CDR2 reads SYDVKM. This CDR3 has 14 amino acids. V gave up 6 bases and J gave up 7 bases; unmatched junction bases: 12. For the CDR3, the DNA is TGTGCCAGCAGCCGACGACAGGGTCTGAGGGAGCAGTACGTC. Translating it yields CASSRRQGLREQYV.

This clone was observed a single time. The gene calls are TRBV11-2 and TRBJ2-3, with TRBD1 matching over 9 bases. V lost 3 bases and J lost 6; bases outside the gene matches: 13. Germline lookup yields CDR1 SGHAT and CDR2 FQNNGV. The CDR3 extends over 17 amino acids. CDR3 DNA sequence: TGTGCCAGCAGCTTCCTATCTTTCCCCGGACAGGGGGATACGCAGTATTTT. The encoded protein is CASSFLSFPGQGDTQYF.

The rearrangement uses TRBV7-9 and TRBJ1-4; D ambiguous. In germline, CDR1 is SEHNR, CDR2 FQNEAQ (reference sequence). With 3 bases removed from V and 8 bases from J, the gap between germline ends came to 10 bases. The CDR3 has 13 residues. DNA for the CDR3: TGTGCCAGCAGCTTTAGGAGTCGGGAAAAACTGTTTTTT. Amino acids: CASSFRSREKLFF.